Detailed here is one T cell receptor (beta chain). Its antigen is not identified. One entry per CDR3 protein results from TCRdb running MiXCR on the RT-PCR reads. The sample lists 500,000 or so distinct CDR3 sequences, about 10% occurring once. The record originates from a study of response to subunit inactivated influenza vaccine. Findings and caveats of the study: It was suggested by the authors that few new T cells are recruited by each seasonal influenza vaccination.

The CDR3 loop spans 15 amino acids. The germline V and J ends were trimmed by 7 bases and 5 bases, with 21 bases remaining between them. Per the germline V gene, CDR1 is MNHNS and CDR2 is SASEGT. This clonotype originated in a man aged 50-60 years who received an inactivated influenza vaccine. This sequence joins TRBV6-1 and TRBJ2-7; the D gene is possibly TRBD1 (5 bases). The source material was PBMCs from blood, sampled roughly 47 days after vaccination. The chain's CDR3 is CASTLTSQVIDEQYF. DNA for the CDR3: TGTGCCAGCACCCTCACTTCACAGGTGATCGACGAGCAGTACTTC.